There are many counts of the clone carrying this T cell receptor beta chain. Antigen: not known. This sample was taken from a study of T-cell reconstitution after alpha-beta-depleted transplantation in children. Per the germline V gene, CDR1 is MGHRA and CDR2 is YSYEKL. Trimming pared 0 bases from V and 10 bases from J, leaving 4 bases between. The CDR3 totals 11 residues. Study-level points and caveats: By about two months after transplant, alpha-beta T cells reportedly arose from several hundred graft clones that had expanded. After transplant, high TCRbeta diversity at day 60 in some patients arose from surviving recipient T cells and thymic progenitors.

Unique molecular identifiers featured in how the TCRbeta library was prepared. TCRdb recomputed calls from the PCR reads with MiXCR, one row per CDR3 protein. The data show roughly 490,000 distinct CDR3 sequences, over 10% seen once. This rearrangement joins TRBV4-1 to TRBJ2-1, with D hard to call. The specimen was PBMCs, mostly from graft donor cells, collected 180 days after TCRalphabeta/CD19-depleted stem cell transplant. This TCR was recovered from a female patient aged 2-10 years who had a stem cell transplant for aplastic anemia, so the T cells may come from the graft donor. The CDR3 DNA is TGCGCCAGCAGCCAAGATTGGGAGCAGTTCTTC. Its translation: CASSQDWEQFF.